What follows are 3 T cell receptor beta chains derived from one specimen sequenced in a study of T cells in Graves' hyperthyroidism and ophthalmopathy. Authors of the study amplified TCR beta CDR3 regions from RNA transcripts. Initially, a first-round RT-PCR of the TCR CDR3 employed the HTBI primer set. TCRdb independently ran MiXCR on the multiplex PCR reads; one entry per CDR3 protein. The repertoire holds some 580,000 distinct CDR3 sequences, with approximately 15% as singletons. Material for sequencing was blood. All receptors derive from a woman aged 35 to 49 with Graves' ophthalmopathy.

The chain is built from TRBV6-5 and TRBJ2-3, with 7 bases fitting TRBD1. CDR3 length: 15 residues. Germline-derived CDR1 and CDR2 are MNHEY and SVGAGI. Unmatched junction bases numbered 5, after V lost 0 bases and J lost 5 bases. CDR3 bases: TGTGCCAGCAGTTACTCGAGGGGGCCGGGAGATACGCAGTATTTT. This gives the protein CASSYSRGPGDTQYF.

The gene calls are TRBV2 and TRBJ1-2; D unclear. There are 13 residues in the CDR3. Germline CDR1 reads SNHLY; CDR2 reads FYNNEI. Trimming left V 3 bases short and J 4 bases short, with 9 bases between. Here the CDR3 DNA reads TGTGCCAGCAGTGAGGCCAGGATCTATGGCTACACCTTC. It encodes CASSEARIYGYTF.

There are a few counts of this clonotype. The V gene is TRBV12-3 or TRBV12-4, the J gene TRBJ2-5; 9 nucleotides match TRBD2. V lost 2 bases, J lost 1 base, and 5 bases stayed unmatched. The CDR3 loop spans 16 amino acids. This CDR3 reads CASSLNSGRSQETQYF. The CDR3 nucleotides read TGTGCCAGCAGTTTAAATAGCGGGAGATCCCAAGAGACCCAGTACTTC.